The 30 T cell receptor beta chains reported below all come from one sample, sequenced in a study of Graves' ophthalmopathy and Graves' hyperthyroidism. Amplification of TCR beta CDR3 regions used RNA transcripts. HTBI primers were used in a first-round RT-PCR, which preceded a second-round multiplex PCR. TCRdb itself ran the multiplex PCR reads through MiXCR, one entry per CDR3 protein. The table lists some 520,000 distinct CDR3 sequences, 14% of them singletons. The source material was blood. The receptors here all came from a woman younger than 45 with Graves' ophthalmopathy.

This clonotype was detected ten times or more. This rearrangement joins TRBV20-1 to TRBJ1-1; no firm D call. The CDR3 extends over 15 amino acids. The germline V gene has CDR1 DFQATT and CDR2 SNEGSKA (reference sequence). V was clipped by 0 bases and J by 5 bases, with 16 bases between them. In DNA, the CDR3 is TGCAGTGCTAGAGATTTCGAACCCCGGTGGACTGAAGCTTTCTTT. As protein: CSARDFEPRWTEAFF.

The chain combines TRBV4-1 with TRBJ1-5, with 7 bases that match TRBD1. The CDR3 is made up of 16 amino acids. Trimming at V came to 4 bases and at J to 0 bases, leaving 6 bases not matched to a gene. Germline values: CDR1 MGHRA, CDR2 YSYEKL. In nucleotides, the CDR3 is TGCGCCAGCAGCCCGGGACAGATCTATAGCAATCAGCCCCAGCATTTT. Residues: CASSPGQIYSNQPQHF.

The chain recombines TRBV29-1 with TRBJ1-6; TRBD1 is a possible D gene (6 bases). CDR3 size: 14 residues. Trimming took off 1 base at V and 8 bases at J, with 12 bases between the two ends. From germline, CDR1 is SQVTM and CDR2 ANQGSEA. CDR3: CSVEVPGADSPLHF. The CDR3 coding sequence is TGCAGCGTTGAAGTCCCAGGGGCGGATTCACCCCTCCACTTT.

This clonotype appeared many times. The V gene is TRBV6-2 or TRBV6-3, the J gene TRBJ2-5; TRBD1 is a possible D gene (5 bases). Germline-derived CDR1 and CDR2 are MNHEY and SVGEGT. V shed 1 base and J shed 0 bases, with 9 bases lying between them. CDR3 length: 15 residues. The CDR3 spells CASSYFGRDQETQYF. DNA for the CDR3: TGTGCCAGCAGTTACTTTGGCAGGGACCAAGAGACCCAGTACTTC.

In its sample, this clonotype was seen a few times. The CDR3 bases are TGTGCCAGCAGCATAGCCGGAAGCTCCTATAATTCACCCCTCCACTTT. Translated, it gives CASSIAGSSYNSPLHF. The chain has TRBV12-3 or TRBV12-4 and TRBJ1-6; no reliable D call. Trimming took off 6 bases at V and 0 bases at J, with 12 bases between the two ends. The CDR3 contains 16 residues.

The V and J genes are TRBV25-1 and TRBJ1-5; D is possibly TRBD1 (5 bases). This CDR3 has 14 amino acids. Per germline, CDR1 MGHDK and CDR2 SYGVNS. V was trimmed by 4 bases and J by 6 bases, leaving 13 bases between them. Written as DNA, the CDR3 is TGTGCCAGCAGTGCCGGGACTAGTGTTCAGCCCCAGCATTTT. This codes for CASSAGTSVQPQHF.

Ten or more counts support this clonotype. V is TRBV7-8 and J is TRBJ2-7; 7 nucleotides agree with TRBD1. CDR3 length: 15 amino acids. Looked up from germline, CDR1 is SGHVS and CDR2 is FQNEAQ. V gave up 5 bases and J gave up 1 base; unmatched junction bases: 8. The CDR3 DNA sequence: TGTGCCAGCAGCGAACCCGACAGGGAGTCCTACGAGCAGTACTTC. Its protein product is CASSEPDRESYEQYF.

This clonotype occurred many times. The chain is built from TRBV2 and TRBJ1-5; D ambiguous. This CDR3 has 13 residues. The V end was cut by 7 bases, the J end by 2 bases, with 9 bases between. The germline CDR1 and CDR2 sequences are SNHLY and FYNNEI. The CDR3 region has the DNA TGTGCCAGCAAAACAGTCGGCAATCAGCCCCAGCATTTT. Its translation: CASKTVGNQPQHF.

On this clonotype: A much larger clone sits a single nucleotide away, making a read error possible. This rearrangement joins TRBV6-1 to TRBJ2-3, with TRBD2 matching 8 bases. In germline, CDR1 is MNHNS, CDR2 SASEGT. This CDR3 comprises 15 residues. The junction had 5 bases not matched to a gene; V was cut back by 6 bases and J by 0 bases. CDR3: CASRETSASTDTQYF. DNA for the CDR3: TGTGCCAGCAGGGAGACTAGCGCAAGCACAGATACGCAGTATTTT.

This clonotype occurred many times. The CDR3 sequence is CASSPFEGRQPQHF. The CDR3 coding sequence is TGCGCCAGCAGCCCCTTCGAGGGGAGGCAGCCCCAGCATTTT. The V gene is TRBV5-1, the J gene TRBJ1-5, with D perhaps TRBD1 (5 bases). The length of the CDR3 is 14 residues. Per the germline V gene, CDR1 is SGHRS and CDR2 is YFSETQ. V lost 4 bases to trimming and J lost 7 bases, with 15 bases between them.

V and J are TRBV28 and TRBJ1-2; tentatively, D is TRBD1 (6 bases). Trimming stripped 4 bases from V and 4 bases from J, with 10 bases between. Germline loops: CDR1 MDHEN, CDR2 SYDVKM. The CDR3 totals 13 residues. The CDR3 DNA reads TGTGCCAGCAGTTGGACAGACCGCTATGGCTACACCTTC. Its protein is CASSWTDRYGYTF.

Many counts were recorded for this clonotype. The CDR3 DNA sequence: TGTGCCAGTAGCCACCCCCCGGACGGCAAGAACACTGAAGCTTTCTTT. It is translated as CASSHPPDGKNTEAFF. V is TRBV19 and J is TRBJ1-1; unclear D gene. V dropped 6 bases and J dropped 1 base, with 18 bases sitting between them. The CDR3 is 16 amino acids. Looked up from germline, CDR1 is LNHDA and CDR2 is SQIVND (reference sequence).

This clonotype was seen repeatedly, ten times or more. The gene calls are TRBV30 and TRBJ1-1; D unresolved. There are 13 residues in the CDR3. Looked up from germline, CDR1 is GTSNPN and CDR2 is SVGIG (reference sequence). Trimming removed 0 bases from V and 0 bases from J, with 5 bases in between. In DNA, the CDR3 is TGTGCCTGGAGTGTGGCGGTGAACACTGAAGCTTTCTTT. Its translation is CAWSVAVNTEAFF.

This clonotype was seen many times. V and J are TRBV4-1 and TRBJ2-2; D is unclear. Trimming left V 0 bases short and J 2 bases short, with 7 bases between. The CDR3 consists of 15 residues. Germline-derived CDR1 and CDR2 are MGHRA and YSYEKL. The CDR3 region is CASSQDISNTGELFF. The CDR3 DNA follows: TGCGCCAGCAGCCAAGATATAAGTAACACCGGGGAGCTGTTTTTT.

This clonotype was counted ten times or more. V gene TRBV6-2 or TRBV6-3 combines with J gene TRBJ2-5; D call uncertain. The V gene lost 5 bases and the J gene lost 5 bases, with 6 bases spanning the gap. The CDR3 length is 11 residues. CDR1 is MNHEY and CDR2 is SVGEGT in the germline V gene. The CDR3 spells CASSHPETQYF. For the CDR3, the DNA is TGTGCCAGCAGTCATCCGGAGACCCAGTACTTC.

This clonotype was observed at least ten times. The chain couples TRBV28 to TRBJ2-2; D gene ambiguous. The CDR3 contains 12 residues. In germline, CDR1 is MDHEN, CDR2 SYDVKM. The CDR3 region has the DNA TGTGCGAGCCAGGCGAACACCGGGGAGCTGTTTTTT. Translation: CASQANTGELFF.

This clonotype was seen repeatedly, ten times or more. The chain is built from TRBV2 and TRBJ1-6; 7 bases are shared with TRBD1. Trimming cost V 5 bases and J 9 bases; bases outside gene matches: 13. Germline V CDR1 and CDR2: SNHLY, FYNNEI. The CDR3 is 16 amino acids. The CDR3 reads CASSPDRTELGSPLHF. The CDR3, as DNA: TGTGCCAGCAGTCCGGACAGGACGGAGCTTGGTTCACCCCTCCACTTT.

This clonotype was seen many times. This chain links TRBV12-3 or TRBV12-4 with TRBJ2-2; perhaps D is TRBD1 or TRBD2 (5 bases each). CDR3 length equals 16 residues. V was cut by 1 base and J by 0 bases, with 9 bases left in between. CDR3 sequence: CASSLVWDPNTGELFF. The CDR3 DNA follows: TGTGCCAGCAGTTTAGTCTGGGACCCGAACACCGGGGAGCTGTTTTTT.

This clonotype was recorded many times. This chain uses TRBV11-1 with TRBJ2-5, with D possibly TRBD1 on 5 matching bases. The CDR3 length is 13 residues. V gave up 3 bases and J gave up 7 bases, with 12 bases separating them. Per germline, CDR1 SGHAT and CDR2 FQDESV (reference sequence). The CDR3 is CASSLTDLGTQYF. The CDR3 bases are TGTGCCAGCAGCTTGACAGATTTGGGGACCCAGTACTTC. The whole variable domain, filled in from reference TRBV11-1 and TRBJ2-5, reads EAEVAQSPRYKITEKSQAVAFWCDPISGHATLYWYRQILGQGPELLVQFQDESVVDDSQLPKDRFSAERLKGVDSTLKIQPAELGDSAMYLCASSLTDLGTQYFGPGTRLLVL.

The chain couples TRBV3-1 to TRBJ2-7, with a possible D match to TRBD2 (6 bases). Germline assignment: CDR1 LGHDT and CDR2 YNNKEL (reference sequence). The CDR3 spans 14 residues. The ends were cut back, 4 bases at V and 5 bases at J, with 15 bases in the middle. The DNA of the CDR3 is TGTGCCAGCAGCCGAACGACTAGTTACCACGAGCAGTACTTC. Its protein is CASSRTTSYHEQYF.

V usage is TRBV27 and J usage is TRBJ2-7, with 10 bases aligning to TRBD1. V shed 3 bases and J 1 base; nucleotides not matched to a gene: 9. The CDR3 spans 17 residues. CDR1 and CDR2 from the germline V gene are MNHEY and SMNVEV (reference sequence). CDR3 protein: CASSFGTGDTFSYEQYF. The CDR3 DNA follows: TGTGCCAGCAGTTTCGGGACAGGGGACACCTTTTCCTACGAGCAGTACTTC.

This clonotype was recorded many times. This rearrangement joins TRBV7-2 to TRBJ2-5; D is possibly TRBD2 (6 bases). The CDR3 has 16 residues. Per germline, CDR1 SGHTA and CDR2 FQGNSA. Trimming left V 2 bases short and J 5 bases short, with 18 bases between. CDR3: CASSLKGGYYKETQYF. The CDR3 DNA is TGTGCCAGCAGCTTAAAAGGAGGGTACTACAAGGAGACCCAGTACTTC.

This clonotype has a count of ten or more. This CDR3 reads CASSAGDTEAFF. CDR3 nucleotide sequence: TGTGCCAGCTCAGCAGGGGACACTGAAGCTTTCTTT. J is TRBJ1-1 and V is TRBV18; D is possibly TRBD1 (6 bases). Germline V gene data show CDR1 as KGHSH and CDR2 as LQKENI. Trimming shortened V by 5 bases and J by 3 bases, and 7 bases separated the two germline ends. CDR3 size: 12 residues.

This clonotype was seen ten or more times. The V gene is TRBV6-1, the J gene TRBJ2-7; D unresolved. Germline V lookup: CDR1 MNHNS, CDR2 SASEGT. This CDR3 region has 14 residues. V lost 2 bases to trimming and J lost 4 bases, with 12 bases between them. DNA for the CDR3: TGTGCCAGCAGTGAAAAATCAGAAGGGTACGAGCAGTACTTC. It codes for CASSEKSEGYEQYF.

This clonotype was counted at least ten times. The V and J genes are TRBV27 and TRBJ2-7, with D unclear. CDR1 is MNHEY, CDR2 SMNVEV, per germline (reference sequence). Between the trimmed V and J ends, which lost 5 bases and 9 bases, there was a span of 17 bases. This CDR3 is 13 amino acids long. Written as DNA, the CDR3 is TGTGCCAGCAGTCAAGGATACTCCTATGGGCAGTACTTC. This codes for CASSQGYSYGQYF.

This clonotype was picked up many times. The J gene is TRBJ2-7, the V gene TRBV12-3 or TRBV12-4; tentatively, D is TRBD2 (6 bases). The V end lost 1 base, the J end lost 5 bases, and 15 bases lay between the germline ends. CDR3 length equals 15 residues. The CDR3 coding sequence is TGTGCCAGCAGTTTAGTGCTCGTAGGGAGGCACGAGCAGTACTTC. This codes for CASSLVLVGRHEQYF.

The sample holds many counts of this clonotype. J is TRBJ2-7 and V is TRBV6-1, with D perhaps TRBD2 (5 bases). The V gene lost 0 bases and the J gene lost 7 bases, with 13 bases spanning the gap. The CDR3 extends over 14 amino acids. Germline CDR1 is MNHNS and CDR2 is SASEGT. CDR3 sequence: CASSEARSWREQYF. In DNA form, the CDR3 reads TGTGCCAGCAGTGAAGCGCGAAGTTGGAGGGAGCAGTACTTC.

This clonotype came up many times. The gene calls are TRBV12-3 or TRBV12-4 and TRBJ1-1; 7 nucleotides match TRBD1. The CDR3 sequence is 14 residues long. V shed 6 bases and J 4 bases; nucleotides not matched to a gene: 8. The CDR3 nucleotides are TGTGCCAGCAGGGTGACAGGGCTGCCCACTGAAGCTTTCTTT. It yields the protein CASRVTGLPTEAFF.

The table lists this clonotype with many counts. Here the CDR3 reads CASSYVGRGGFSYNSPLHF. The CDR3 DNA follows: TGTGCCAGCAGTTACGTGGGCAGGGGTGGATTCTCCTATAATTCACCCCTCCACTTT. The chain is built from TRBV6-5 and TRBJ1-6, with D maybe TRBD1 (6 bases). From germline, CDR1 is MNHEY and CDR2 SVGAGI. Trimming took off 2 bases at V and 0 bases at J, with 17 bases between the two ends. The CDR3 loop spans 19 amino acids.

The chain employs TRBV28 and TRBJ1-1; D unclear. Germline assignment: CDR1 MDHEN and CDR2 SYDVKM. CDR3 size: 15 residues. V was trimmed by 2 bases and J by 3 bases, leaving 13 bases between them. As DNA, the CDR3 is TGTGCCAGCAGTTTAGGGGTCAGTTTGCACACTGAAGCTTTCTTT. This encodes CASSLGVSLHTEAFF.